These 24 T cell receptor beta chains were sequenced from one sample in a study of blood T cells in healthy people across ages. Through a sample-barcoded 5' primer and a J-beta primer mix, a second PCR was run for roughly 6 to 11 cycles. Each CDR3 protein gets one entry after TCRdb re-called the 5' RACE reads with MiXCR. The table has around 1,900,000 distinct CDR3 sequences, around 42% seen once. Sequenced sample: blood. The receptors originated from a human donor in good health.

This chain links TRBV21-1 with TRBJ2-4; TRBD1 was called by the table and not checked on the DNA. The J call could be wrong; TRBJ2-7 is a better fit for the DNA end. TRBV21-1 counts as a pseudogene. This CDR3 spans 16 amino acids. Here the CDR3 reads CANGKKRGTGTYEQYF. CDR3 nucleotides: TGTGCCAACGGCAAAAAAAGAGGGACAGGGACCTACGAGCAGTACTTC.

A note on this clonotype: A read error may produce the germline difference seen at one junction end. The V and J genes are TRBV5-1 and TRBJ2-1; no clear D. The CDR3 runs to 15 residues. CDR1 and CDR2 (germline): SGHRS, YFSETQ. DNA of the CDR3: TGCGCCAGCAGCTTGTCGGACCCCTCCTATAATGAGCAGTTCTTC. Its translation: CASSLSDPSYNEQFF.

As to this clonotype: The junction differs from germline at one of its ends, possibly a read error. This chain uses TRBV7-8 with TRBJ1-2; D is undetermined. Germline CDR1 SGHVS, CDR2 FQNEAQ. There are 15 residues in the CDR3. CDR3 sequence: CTSSFQEGANYGYTF. For the CDR3, the DNA is TGTACCAGCAGCTTCCAGGAGGGAGCTAACTATGGCTACACCTTC.

About this clonotype itself: A much larger clone lies one base from this, so it may be a read error. The chain carries TRBV5-5 and TRBJ2-7; weak D call: TRBD2 (5 bases). V was clipped by 6 bases and J by 6 bases, with 22 bases between them. CDR3 length equals 15 residues. Per the germline V gene, CDR1 is SGHKS and CDR2 is YYEKEE (reference sequence). For the CDR3, the DNA is TGTGCCAGCAATCGTTTTTCAGCGGAAACCTGCGAGCAGTACTTC. The encoded protein is CASNRFSAETCEQYF. Complete variable domain (other parts from reference TRBV5-5 and TRBJ2-7): DAGVTQSPTHLIKTRGQQVTLRCSPISGHKSVSWYQQVLGQGPQFIFQYYEKEERGRGNFPDRFSARQFPNYSSELNVNALLLGDSALYLCASNRFSAETCEQYFGPGTRLTVT.

This clonotype was counted between two and nine times. The J gene is TRBJ2-7, the V gene TRBV7-2; 10 bases are shared with TRBD2. Germline CDR1 is SGHTA and CDR2 is FQGNSA. Trimming took 5 bases from V and 6 from J; bases not matched to a gene: 10. The CDR3 is made up of 15 amino acids. CDR3 coding DNA: TGTGCCAGCAGCCCCACCTGGACTAGCGGCCGCGAGCAGTACTTC. Its protein product is CASSPTWTSGREQYF.

This clonotype was counted at least ten times. The genes are TRBV7-6 and TRBJ1-5; 7 bases align to TRBD1. The CDR3 runs 14 residues. V gave up 5 bases and J gave up 5 bases; unmatched junction bases: 6. Germline values: CDR1 SGHVS, CDR2 FNYEAQ. CDR3 residues: CASSRGGADQPQHF. Written as DNA, the CDR3 is TGTGCCAGCAGCAGAGGGGGCGCGGATCAGCCCCAGCATTTT.

The V and J genes are TRBV12-3 or TRBV12-4 and TRBJ1-5; TRBD1 is a possible D gene (6 bases). The CDR3 loop spans 15 amino acids. V was shortened by 6 bases and J by 2 bases, with 14 bases between the two germline ends. CDR3 nucleotide sequence: TGTGCCAGCAGGCTAGTAGCAGGGGGCAATCAGCCCCAGCATTTT. It codes for CASRLVAGGNQPQHF.

This clonotype was detected a few times. The rearrangement links TRBV4-3 to TRBJ1-5; 9 bases match TRBD1. V gave up 3 bases and J gave up 7 bases; unmatched junction bases: 7. Per the germline V gene, CDR1 is LGHNA and CDR2 is YSLEER. This CDR3 region has 15 residues. In DNA, the CDR3 is TGCGCCAGCAGCCAGGGGACAGGGTTGGAACAGCCCCAGCATTTT. This translates into CASSQGTGLEQPQHF.

This clonotype was seen a few times. The chain couples TRBV7-2 to TRBJ2-1, with 10 positions matching TRBD1. Germline CDR1 is SGHTA and CDR2 is FQGNSA. The junction had 6 bases not matched to a gene; V was cut back by 2 bases and J by 8 bases. The length of the CDR3 is 15 residues. The CDR3 sequence is CASSLTGTGVHEQFF. In nucleotides, the CDR3 is TGTGCCAGCAGCTTAACCGGGACAGGGGTACATGAGCAGTTCTTC.

The rearrangement joins TRBV20-1 to TRBJ1-1; 12 nucleotides align to TRBD1. This CDR3 has 15 amino acids. Unmatched junction bases numbered 5, after V lost 6 bases and J lost 0 bases. CDR1 is DFQATT and CDR2 is SNEGSKA in the germline V gene (reference sequence). The CDR3 loop is CSATGTGGLNTEAFF. CDR3 DNA sequence: TGCAGTGCAACCGGGACAGGGGGCTTGAACACTGAAGCTTTCTTT.

This clonotype was recorded at least ten times. The chain couples TRBV29-1 to TRBJ2-1; D unclear. CDR3 length: 16 residues. V shed 0 bases and J shed 0 bases, with 12 bases lying between them. Germline CDR1 and CDR2: SQVTM and ANQGSEA. The CDR3 here is CSVEEGITSSYNEQFF. CDR3 DNA sequence: TGCAGCGTTGAAGAGGGGATTACGAGCTCCTACAATGAGCAGTTCTTC.

This clonotype was counted a few times. V and J are TRBV20-1 and TRBJ2-7; 11 nucleotides agree with TRBD2. Germline values: CDR1 DFQATT, CDR2 SNEGSKA (reference sequence). V shed 0 bases, J shed 4 bases, and the junction held 2 bases outside the gene matches. The CDR3 covers 14 residues. CDR3 loop: CSARDPSGGYEQYF. CDR3 in DNA: TGCAGTGCTAGAGACCCTAGCGGGGGGTACGAGCAGTACTTC.

This clonotype was observed a single time. Compared with germline, one end of the junction differs, possibly owing to a read error. This chain uses TRBV27 with TRBJ1-2; 8 nucleotides line up with TRBD1. CDR1 MNHEY and CDR2 SMNVEV come from the germline V gene (reference sequence). The CDR3 runs to 14 residues. The CDR3, as DNA: TGTGCCTGCAGTTCCCCCTCAGGGGGCAATGGCTACACCTTC. Its translation is CACSSPSGGNGYTF.

The V call is TRBV5-5, the J call TRBJ2-3; 7 bases fit TRBD2. Germline loops: CDR1 SGHKS, CDR2 YYEKEE (reference sequence). Trimming took 4 bases from V and 7 from J; bases not matched to a gene: 12. The CDR3 has 15 amino acids. Here the CDR3 reads CASSPAGGTGYTQYF. In DNA, the CDR3 is TGTGCCAGCAGCCCCGCCGGGGGGACGGGGTATACGCAGTATTTT. The entire variable domain, with the rest obtained from reference TRBV5-5 and TRBJ2-3, is as follows: DAGVTQSPTHLIKTRGQQVTLRCSPISGHKSVSWYQQVLGQGPQFIFQYYEKEERGRGNFPDRFSARQFPNYSSELNVNALLLGDSALYLCASSPAGGTGYTQYFGPGTRLTVL.

This clonotype was counted only a few times. This sequence joins TRBV10-3 and TRBJ1-1; D might be TRBD1 (5 bases). CDR1 ENHRY and CDR2 SYGVKD come from the germline V gene. With 0 bases removed from V and 5 bases from J, the gap between germline ends came to 13 bases. The CDR3 sequence is 15 residues long. CDR3 DNA sequence: TGTGCCATCAGTGAGTCGGTGATGGGGGGGACTGAAGCTTTCTTT. Translating it yields CAISESVMGGTEAFF.

This clonotype was counted between two and nine times. This chain uses TRBV7-8 with TRBJ2-1; 9 nucleotides agree with TRBD2. The V gene's germline CDR1 is SGHVS and CDR2 FQNEAQ. The V and J ends lost 1 base and 4 bases, in that order; junction bases with no gene match: 8. CDR3 length: 17 amino acids. The CDR3 here is CASSLGGSSGGYNEQFF. CDR3 nucleotide sequence: TGTGCCAGCAGCTTAGGGGGGAGTAGCGGGGGTTACAATGAGCAGTTCTTC.

In regard to this clonotype: The junction differs from germline at one of its ends, possibly a read error. J is TRBJ2-7 and V is TRBV12-3 or TRBV12-4; 8 nucleotides align to TRBD2. The CDR3 spans 16 residues. CDR3 region: CASSLGGGPNSYEQYF. The CDR3 DNA sequence: TGTGCTAGCAGTTTGGGCGGGGGGCCTAACTCCTACGAGCAGTACTTC.

Only one count was recorded for this clonotype. The chain employs TRBV7-2 and TRBJ2-7, with 7 nucleotides matching TRBD1. The V gene end was trimmed by 5 bases and the J gene end by 0 bases; junction bases not matched to a gene: 7. The CDR3 spans 15 residues. CDR1 SGHTA and CDR2 FQGNSA come from the germline V gene. The CDR3 sequence is CASSTRDSSSYEQYF. CDR3 nucleotides: TGTGCCAGCAGCACCAGGGACAGCTCCTCCTACGAGCAGTACTTC.

This clonotype was seen repeatedly, ten times or more. This rearrangement joins TRBV11-1 to TRBJ1-6; the D is unclear. This CDR3 has 15 amino acids. Trimming removed 1 base at V and 7 bases at J, with 11 bases between. Germline-derived CDR1 and CDR2 are SGHAT and FQDESV (reference sequence). The CDR3, as DNA: TGTGCCAGCAGCTTAGAGCGACGGCTAAATTCACCCCTCCACTTT. Translated, it gives CASSLERRLNSPLHF.

This clonotype has a single count. The chain links TRBV28 to TRBJ2-1, with 8 bases that match TRBD2. V was clipped by 0 bases and J by 7 bases; unmatched bases: 11. The CDR3 extends over 17 amino acids. CDR1 is MDHEN and CDR2 is SYDVKM in the germline V gene. This CDR3 is CASSLWTRGGDFNEQFF. For the CDR3, the DNA is TGTGCCAGCAGTTTATGGACCCGGGGGGGCGACTTTAATGAGCAGTTCTTC.

This clonotype was detected a few times. The chain couples TRBV5-1 to TRBJ1-2; the match to TRBD1 covers 8 bases. J gave up 2 bases and V 4 bases, and 7 bases lay outside the gene matches. CDR1 is SGHRS and CDR2 is YFSETQ in the germline V gene. The CDR3 has 15 amino acids. CDR3 coding DNA: TGCGCCAGCAGCCGGGGGACAGGACTAAACTATGGCTACACCTTC. It is translated as CASSRGTGLNYGYTF.

This clonotype was counted only a few times. The CDR3 nucleotides read TGTGCCAGCAGTCCCTTGGACAGGGGTGGTCAGCCCCAGCATTTT. This codes for CASSPLDRGGQPQHF. This rearrangement joins TRBV28 to TRBJ1-5, with 9 bases fitting TRBD1. Trimming cost V 5 bases and J 6 bases; bases outside gene matches: 8. This CDR3 has 15 amino acids. The germline V gene has CDR1 MDHEN and CDR2 SYDVKM.

This clonotype appeared a few times. V usage is TRBV4-1 and J usage is TRBJ1-2; D is unresolved. The CDR3 consists of 14 residues. Trimming took off 1 base at V and 5 bases at J, with 11 bases between the two ends. Germline values: CDR1 MGHRA, CDR2 YSYEKL. CDR3 nucleotides: TGCGCCAGCAGCCAAGTAGGAGGGCGGTATGGCTACACCTTC. Its protein is CASSQVGGRYGYTF.

The chain combines TRBV5-1 with TRBJ1-2, with TRBD1 identical over 7 bases. Germline CDR1 is SGHRS and CDR2 is YFSETQ. The CDR3 covers 14 residues. V lost 0 bases and J lost 3; bases outside the gene matches: 2. The DNA of the CDR3 is TGCGCCAGCAGCTTGGGCGACAGGGACTATGGCTACACCTTC. Its translation: CASSLGDRDYGYTF.